Listed here are 18 T cell receptor beta chains from one sample, sequenced in a study of T cell repertoires in cytomegalovirus infection. These TCRs are of unknown antigen specificity. Each CDR3 protein is one row after TCRdb ran MiXCR on the reads. The sample carries about 310,000 distinct CDR3 sequences, about 25% recorded once. The source material was cultured PBMCs, sampled from culture after CMV antigen stimulation. The source of these receptors is a human donor in good health (CMV status not recorded). Some clones in this sample may be carry-over from other donors' samples.

This clonotype was recorded many times. The V gene is TRBV11-2, the J gene TRBJ1-2, with D possibly being TRBD1 (6 bases). Germline CDR1 and CDR2: SGHAT and FQNNGV. The CDR3 sequence is 13 residues long. V lost 5 bases and J 5 bases, leaving 12 bases between the germline ends. CDR3 amino acids: CASSQGTPYGYTF. DNA for the CDR3: TGTGCCAGCAGCCAGGGGACTCCGTATGGCTACACCTTC.

The chain joins TRBV4-3 to TRBJ2-6, with a possible D match to TRBD2 (5 bases). The CDR3 contains 18 residues. V lost 0 bases, J lost 0 bases, and 12 bases lay in between. Germline V gene sequence: CDR1 LGHNA, CDR2 YSLEER. CDR3 in amino acids: CASSQDILGSSGANVLTF. CDR3 sequence (DNA): TGCGCCAGCAGCCAAGATATTCTGGGGAGCTCTGGGGCCAACGTCCTGACTTTC.

J is TRBJ1-2 and V is TRBV7-3; D call uncertain. Trimming removed 5 bases at V and 0 bases at J, with 16 bases between. Per the germline V gene, CDR1 is SGHTA and CDR2 is FQGTGA. The CDR3 is made up of 16 amino acids. CDR3 loop: CASSPAQTRSNYGYTF. The DNA of the CDR3 is TGTGCCAGCAGCCCCGCCCAGACACGTTCTAACTATGGCTACACCTTC.

By its share, this clonotype is medium-sized. The genes are TRBV14 and TRBJ1-4; D call uncertain. Germline lookup yields CDR1 SGHDN and CDR2 FVKESK. This CDR3 region has 15 residues. V lost 1 base and J lost 4, with 10 bases in between. As DNA, the CDR3 is TGTGCCAGCAGCCAAGTAGTCGGGATTAATGAAAAACTGTTTTTT. Amino acid sequence: CASSQVVGINEKLFF.

This clonotype occurred a few times. This sequence joins TRBV7-9 and TRBJ2-5; TRBD1 matches at 10 bases. CDR1 and CDR2 from the germline V gene are SEHNR and FQNEAQ (reference sequence). V shed 4 bases and J 4 bases; nucleotides not matched to a gene: 12. The CDR3 contains 17 residues. The CDR3 nucleotides are TGTGCCAGCAGCTCGACGGGACAGGGGAATTTTTTAGAGACCCAGTACTTC. Translation gives CASSSTGQGNFLETQYF.

This clonotype came up a few times. V is TRBV5-4 and J is TRBJ2-1, with D possibly matching TRBD2 (5 bases). Germline CDR1 SGHNT, CDR2 YYREEE (reference sequence). Between the trimmed V and J ends, which lost 4 bases and 0 bases, there was a span of 17 bases. The CDR3 has 17 residues. CDR3 amino acids: CASSQEPGFRSYNEQFF. The CDR3 DNA sequence: TGTGCCAGCAGCCAAGAACCGGGGTTCCGCTCCTACAATGAGCAGTTCTTC.

The chain uses TRBV7-6 and TRBJ2-3, with TRBD2 matching 8 bases. The CDR3 extends over 13 amino acids. J gave up 6 bases and V 6 bases, and 5 bases lay outside the gene matches. CDR1 and CDR2 (germline): SGHVS, FNYEAQ. CDR3 in amino acids: CASSSQRGDTQYF. DNA of the CDR3: TGTGCCAGCAGTTCGCAGCGGGGGGATACGCAGTATTTT.

This clonotype was found a few times. This chain uses TRBV7-3 with TRBJ2-3; 9 nucleotides align to TRBD2. The CDR3 loop spans 15 amino acids. Per the germline V gene, CDR1 is SGHTA and CDR2 is FQGTGA. V trimming: 2 bases; J trimming: 6 bases; junction bases outside the gene matches: 6. CDR3 residues: CASSLGGRAEDTQYF. CDR3 DNA: TGTGCCAGCAGCTTAGGCGGGAGGGCCGAGGATACGCAGTATTTT. Full variable domain (outside the CDR3, taken from reference TRBV7-3 and TRBJ2-3): GAGVSQTPSNKVTEKGKYVELRCDPISGHTALYWYRQSLGQGPEFLIYFQGTGAADDSGLPNDRFFAVRPEGSVSTLKIQRTERGDSAVYLCASSLGGRAEDTQYFGPGTRLTVL.

The sample holds a few counts of this clonotype. The rearrangement joins TRBV4-1 to TRBJ2-1, with 7 bases aligning to TRBD1. The CDR3 totals 15 residues. CDR1 and CDR2 from the germline V gene are MGHRA and YSYEKL. With 4 bases clipped from V and 2 bases from J, the junction kept 5 bases outside the gene matches. Here the CDR3 DNA reads TGCGCCAGCAGCCTTCAGGGGGTCCCCTACAATGAGCAGTTCTTC. Translation gives CASSLQGVPYNEQFF.

The rearrangement joins TRBV7-6 to TRBJ2-3; 11 nucleotides agree with TRBD2. The length of the CDR3 is 16 residues. Losses at the gene ends were 3 bases for V and 2 bases for J; bases not matched to a gene: 4. CDR1 and CDR2 from the germline V gene are SGHVS and FNYEAQ. CDR3 nucleotides: TGTGCCAGCAGCTTGGGGACTAGCGGCTACACAGATACGCAGTATTTT. Translating gives CASSLGTSGYTDTQYF.

This clonotype was counted only a few times. V usage is TRBV6-1 and J usage is TRBJ2-7, with D possibly being TRBD1 (6 bases). CDR3 size: 14 residues. The V end lost 5 bases, the J end lost 0 bases, and 11 bases lay between the germline ends. The germline V gene encodes CDR1 MNHNS and CDR2 SASEGT. This CDR3 reads CASSIRDNSYEQYF. The CDR3 DNA reads as TGTGCCAGCAGTATCCGGGACAACTCCTACGAGCAGTACTTC.

The genes are TRBV30 and TRBJ1-3; the D gene is possibly TRBD1 (5 bases). This CDR3 is 14 amino acids long. From germline, CDR1 is GTSNPN and CDR2 SVGIG (reference sequence). Deletions cut 0 bases from V and 4 bases from J, with 10 bases between. The CDR3 region is CAWSVPGFGNTIYF. DNA of the CDR3: TGTGCCTGGAGTGTACCAGGGTTCGGAAACACCATATATTTT.

This clonotype was counted only a few times. The chain carries TRBV7-2 and TRBJ2-7; TRBD1 is a possible D gene (6 bases). Germline-derived CDR1 and CDR2 are SGHTA and FQGNSA. The V end lost 3 bases, the J end lost 3 bases, and 9 bases lay between the germline ends. The CDR3 is 13 residues long. The CDR3 DNA reads TGTGCCAGCAGCTTGGACAGCTTCTACGAGCAGTACTTC. Translated, it gives CASSLDSFYEQYF.

The rearrangement uses TRBV2 and TRBJ2-1, with 9 bases that match TRBD2. CDR3 length: 15 residues. Germline CDR1 is SNHLY and CDR2 is FYNNEI. Trimming at V came to 2 bases and at J to 4 bases, leaving 3 bases not matched to a gene. As DNA, the CDR3 is TGTGCCAGCAGTGAACGGCTAGCGGGGTACAATGAGCAGTTCTTC. Translating gives CASSERLAGYNEQFF.

In this sample, this clonotype turned up many times. V gene TRBV7-2 combines with J gene TRBJ2-3; D might be TRBD2 (7 bases). Trimming left V 5 bases short and J 0 bases short, with 15 bases between. CDR1 SGHTA and CDR2 FQGNSA come from the germline V gene. The CDR3 sequence is 16 residues long. The CDR3 region has the DNA TGTGCCAGCAGCCCCGGGGGGCGGGGAAGCACAGATACGCAGTATTTT. This codes for CASSPGGRGSTDTQYF.

This chain's CDR3 is CASRQGASNQPQHF. The CDR3 DNA follows: TGTGCCAGCCGACAGGGGGCAAGCAATCAGCCCCAGCATTTT. V gene TRBV6-6 combines with J gene TRBJ1-5, with 10 positions matching TRBD1. With 8 bases clipped from V and 1 base from J, the junction kept 2 bases outside the gene matches. Germline V gene sequence: CDR1 MNHNY, CDR2 SVGAGI (reference sequence). The length of the CDR3 is 14 residues.

V gene TRBV5-4 combines with J gene TRBJ2-7; TRBD2 matches at 14 bases. J was trimmed by 7 bases and V by 4 bases; bases with no gene match: 7. CDR1 SGHNT and CDR2 YYREEE come from the germline V gene (reference sequence). There are 15 residues in the CDR3. The chain's CDR3 is CASSAGLAGVGEQYF. The DNA for the CDR3 is TGTGCCAGCAGCGCGGGACTAGCGGGAGTTGGTGAGCAGTACTTC.

The rearrangement links TRBV19 to TRBJ2-7, with D uncertain. Germline V gene data show CDR1 as LNHDA and CDR2 as SQIVND (reference sequence). The CDR3 is 14 amino acids. The V gene lost 9 bases and the J gene lost 1 base, with 16 bases spanning the gap. The CDR3 loop reads CASKETVDSYEQYF. The CDR3 DNA is TGTGCCAGCAAGGAGACTGTCGATTCCTACGAGCAGTACTTC.